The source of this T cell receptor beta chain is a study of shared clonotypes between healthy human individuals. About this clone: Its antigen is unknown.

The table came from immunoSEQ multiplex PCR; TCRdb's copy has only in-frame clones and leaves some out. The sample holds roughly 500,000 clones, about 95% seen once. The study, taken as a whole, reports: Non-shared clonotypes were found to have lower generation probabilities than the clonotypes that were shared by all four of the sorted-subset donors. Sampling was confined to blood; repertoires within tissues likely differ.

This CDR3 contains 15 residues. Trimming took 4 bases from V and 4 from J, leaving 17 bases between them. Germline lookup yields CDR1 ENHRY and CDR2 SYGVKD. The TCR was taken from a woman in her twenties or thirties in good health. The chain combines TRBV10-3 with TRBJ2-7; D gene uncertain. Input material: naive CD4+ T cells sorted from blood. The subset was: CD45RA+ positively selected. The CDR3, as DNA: TGTGCCATCAGTGCAGACTCCCAGGCGGCTTACGAGCAGTACTTC. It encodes CAISADSQAAYEQYF.